Included here is one T cell receptor beta chain sequence, with context. This clone showed up just a few times. Its antigen target is currently unknown. No qualities accompany the bases; no much larger clone lies one base away. Libraries were prepared through the immunoSEQ multiplex PCR assay. RNA was extracted from all samples and reverse transcribed into cDNA, which served as template for TCR sequencing. First-strand cDNA was synthesized using SuperScript III with a 2:1 mix of oligo-dT and random hexamers. A synthetic immune receptor repertoire was used to gauge amplification bias, and whatever bias remained was removed computationally. Regarding the original processing steps: Raw reads were preprocessed to remove errors, and CDR3 was defined by IMGT conventions from the conserved cysteine to phenylalanine. Clonality was computed as 1 minus the Shannon entropy, with the entropy normalized by log2 of the number of productive unique TCRs. Scalp TCRbeta sequences were cross-referenced with sorted blood CD4 and CD8 repertoires so that the CD4 or CD8 identity of scalp clones could be inferred. Imported from immuneACCESS, the table was reduced by TCRdb to in-frame sequences with V and J called. These copies leave out some clones; in studies compared against another copy, an unresolved V gene accounts for under half, and the cause of the remainder is not known. The V and J calls and the clone size are those of that table, but D and trimming were determined from the DNA. Here the sample has roughly 200,000 clones; 53% occur a single time. The ten largest clones take up roughly 10% of the sample.

V drops 5 bases and J drops 7 bases, leaving 9 bases in between. The germline V gene encodes CDR1 SEHNR and CDR2 FQNEAQ (reference sequence). Including the terminal cysteine and phenylalanine, the CDR3 comprises 11 residues. Of the read, only the CDR3 DNA is kept; its 33 bases are in frame from base 1. The entry originates in a study of CD8+ T cells in alopecia areata listed by TCRdb under 2018. Concerning the study at large: Treated patients were enrolled in an open-label pilot trial of oral tofacitinib at 5 to 10 mg twice daily for moderate-to-severe alopecia areata. RNA came from the PAXgene miRNA kit for fixed scalp, the miRNeasy kit for PBMCs, and the RNeasy kit for mouse skin. Biopsies were taken from tofacitinib-treated patients at baseline and again at 4 and 24 weeks into treatment, and several of those patients also had a later scalp biopsy. In humans, TCRbeta sequencing was performed on scalp tissue and on sorted CD4+ and CD8+ peripheral blood T cells from healthy controls and from patients with patchy or totalis/universalis alopecia areata. Patients stayed on tofacitinib for 6 to 18 months and then had 6 months of follow-up off drug so that delayed response and recurrence could be assessed. Scalp clonality was compared among normal scalp (n=4), patchy alopecia areata scalp (n=8), and alopecia totalis/universalis scalp (n=8). The study used high-throughput TCRbeta sequencing to examine T cell clonal expansion in alopecia areata, in both the C3H/HeJ mouse model and human patients. In treated patients, disease severity was measured using the SALT score, which gives the percentage of scalp surface area affected. TCRbeta CDR3 regions were amplified by immunoSEQ multiplex PCR using 35 Vbeta forward and 13 Jbeta reverse primers. The full study reports these points: Lesional scalp, especially in alopecia totalis/universalis, showed higher clonality and more expanded CD8+ clones than normal scalp, suggesting antigenic drive. Scalp TCR repertoire analysis is complicated because resident alphabeta T cells in normal human skin are also sequenced, whereas mouse skin is dominated by gammadelta T cells. Scalp clonality and the number of expanded CD8+ clones among the top 100 scalp clones were significantly decreased by tofacitinib. TCR sequences shared between patients were less clear than in mice, possibly partly because of HLA diversity in the patient population. Because the treated cohort was small and had only one nonresponder, larger studies are needed to examine links between baseline CD8+ expansion and response. During tofacitinib treatment, many expanded lesional clones remained in scalp and blood, and this persistence may partly explain relapse after treatment is stopped.

What the time point label conveys for this sample: around 22 weeks on oral tofacitinib. Reading the label with the study, this specimen's treatment or condition is: oral pan-JAK inhibitor, 5-10 mg twice daily. Lesional scalp punch biopsies and peripheral blood were collected from alopecia areata patients. PBMCs were isolated by density centrifugation and stained for CD3, CD4 and CD8, after which CD4+ and CD8+ T cells were sorted on a FACSAria. Recombination linked TRBV7-9 to TRBJ2-7; TRBD2 might be the D gene, on 5 matching bases. Source: CD8+ T cells sorted from blood, taken at week 24, from a patient treated with tofacitinib. This TCR was sampled from a human donor with alopecia areata. In nucleotides, the sequence is TGTGCCAGCAGCGAGGGTCAGGAGCAGTACTTC. Translated, it reads CASSEGQEQYF.